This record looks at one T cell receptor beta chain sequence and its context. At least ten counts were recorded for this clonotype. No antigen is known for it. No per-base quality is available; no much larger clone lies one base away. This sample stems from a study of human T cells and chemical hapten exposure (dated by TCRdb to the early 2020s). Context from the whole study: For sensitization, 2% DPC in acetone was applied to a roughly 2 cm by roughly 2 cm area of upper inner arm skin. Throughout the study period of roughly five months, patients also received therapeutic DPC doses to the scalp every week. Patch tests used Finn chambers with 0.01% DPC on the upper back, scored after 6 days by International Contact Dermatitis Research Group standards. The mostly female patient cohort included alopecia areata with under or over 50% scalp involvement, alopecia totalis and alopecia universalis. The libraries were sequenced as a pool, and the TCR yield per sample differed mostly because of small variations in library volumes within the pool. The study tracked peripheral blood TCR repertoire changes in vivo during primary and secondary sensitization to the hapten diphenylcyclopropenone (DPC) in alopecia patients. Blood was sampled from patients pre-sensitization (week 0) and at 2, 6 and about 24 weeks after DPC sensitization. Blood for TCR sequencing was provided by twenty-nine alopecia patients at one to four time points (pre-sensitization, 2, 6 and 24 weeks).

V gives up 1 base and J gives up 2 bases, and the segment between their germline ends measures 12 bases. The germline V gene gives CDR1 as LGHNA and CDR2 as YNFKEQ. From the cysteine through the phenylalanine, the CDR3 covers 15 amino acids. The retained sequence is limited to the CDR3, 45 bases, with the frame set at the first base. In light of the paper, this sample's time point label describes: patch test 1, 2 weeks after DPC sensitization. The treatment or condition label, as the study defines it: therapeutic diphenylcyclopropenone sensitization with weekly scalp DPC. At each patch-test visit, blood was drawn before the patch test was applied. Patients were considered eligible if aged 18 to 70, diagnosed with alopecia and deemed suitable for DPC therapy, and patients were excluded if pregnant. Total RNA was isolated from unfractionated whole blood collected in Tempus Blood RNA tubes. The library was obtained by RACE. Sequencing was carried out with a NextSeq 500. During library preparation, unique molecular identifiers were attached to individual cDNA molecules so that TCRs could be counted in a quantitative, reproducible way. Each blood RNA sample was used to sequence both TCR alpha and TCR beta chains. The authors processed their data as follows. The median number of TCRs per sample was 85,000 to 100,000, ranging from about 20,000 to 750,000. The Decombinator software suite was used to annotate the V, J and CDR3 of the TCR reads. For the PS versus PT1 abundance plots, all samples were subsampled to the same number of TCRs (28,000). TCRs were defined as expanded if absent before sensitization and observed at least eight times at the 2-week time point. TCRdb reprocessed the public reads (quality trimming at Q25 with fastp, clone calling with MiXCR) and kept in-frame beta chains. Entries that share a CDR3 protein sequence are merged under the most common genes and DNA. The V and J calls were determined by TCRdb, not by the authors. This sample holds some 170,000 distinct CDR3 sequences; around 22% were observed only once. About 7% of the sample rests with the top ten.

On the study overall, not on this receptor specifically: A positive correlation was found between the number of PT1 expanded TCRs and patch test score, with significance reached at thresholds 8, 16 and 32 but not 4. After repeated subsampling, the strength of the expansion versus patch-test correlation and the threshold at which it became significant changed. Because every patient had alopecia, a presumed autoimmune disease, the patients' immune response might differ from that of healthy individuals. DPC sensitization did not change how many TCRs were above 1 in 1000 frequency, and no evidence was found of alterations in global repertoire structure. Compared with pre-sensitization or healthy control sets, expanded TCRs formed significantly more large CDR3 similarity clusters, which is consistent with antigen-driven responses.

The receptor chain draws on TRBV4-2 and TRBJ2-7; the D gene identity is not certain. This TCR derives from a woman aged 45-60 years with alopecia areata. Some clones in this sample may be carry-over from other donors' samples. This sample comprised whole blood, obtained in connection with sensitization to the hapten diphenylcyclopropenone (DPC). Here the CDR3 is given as CASSQVRGLTYEQYF. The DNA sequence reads TGTGCCAGCAGCCAAGTCCGCGGCCTAACCTACGAGCAGTACTTC.